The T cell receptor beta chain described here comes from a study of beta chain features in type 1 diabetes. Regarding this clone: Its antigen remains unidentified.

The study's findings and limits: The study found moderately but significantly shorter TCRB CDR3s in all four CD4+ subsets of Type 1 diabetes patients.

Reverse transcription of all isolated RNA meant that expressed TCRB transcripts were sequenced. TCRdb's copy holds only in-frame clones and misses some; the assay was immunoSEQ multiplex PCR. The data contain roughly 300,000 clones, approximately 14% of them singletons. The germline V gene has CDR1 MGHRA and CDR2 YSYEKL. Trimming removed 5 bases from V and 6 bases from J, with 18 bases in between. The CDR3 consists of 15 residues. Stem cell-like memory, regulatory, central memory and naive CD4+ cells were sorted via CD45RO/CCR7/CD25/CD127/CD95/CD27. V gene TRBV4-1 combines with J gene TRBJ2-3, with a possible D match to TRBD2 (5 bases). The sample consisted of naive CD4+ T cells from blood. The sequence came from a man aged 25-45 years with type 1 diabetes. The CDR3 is CASSGASAGGDTQYF. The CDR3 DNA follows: TGCGCCAGCAGCGGAGCTTCGGCCGGCGGGGATACGCAGTATTTT.